This TCR beta chain was retrieved from a study of beta chain features in type 1 diabetes. Notes on the study in general: Moderate but significant shortening of TCRB CDR3s was recorded in all four CD4+ subsets from Type 1 diabetes patients.

CDR1 SGHDT and CDR2 YYEEEE come from the germline V gene. The ends lost 4 bases at V and 2 bases at J; junction bases unmatched: 8. CDR3 length: 16 residues. A note on this clone: What it recognizes is unknown.

Of the isolated RNA, all was reverse transcribed, and so the sequenced material was expressed TCRB transcripts. Some clones are missing from TCRdb's copy, which holds only in-frame ones; the method was immunoSEQ multiplex PCR. The sample holds hundreds of thousands of clones, approximately 11% seen once. The receptor was isolated from a woman aged 30 to 39 in good health. This chain connects TRBV5-6 to TRBJ2-1; 8 positions match TRBD2. Sequencing used naive CD4+ T cells from blood. DNA for the CDR3: TGTGCCAGCAGCCACGGCCCGGGACTAGCCTACAATGAGCAGTTCTTC. Amino acids: CASSHGPGLAYNEQFF.